Each of the 32 T cell receptor beta chains below was sequenced from the same sample in a study of shared clonotypes between healthy human individuals. Cells designated naive CD8 were CD45RO-negative and were positively selected for CCR7, with terminally differentiated effector memory CD45RA+ cells excluded. Repertoires were generated with immunoSEQ multiplex PCR, while TCRdb's copy carries only in-frame clones and drops some. The sample records some 2 million clones, 85% to 95% being singletons. Sequencing was performed on naive CD8+ T cells sorted from blood. These receptors all stem from a man younger than 30 in good health.

For this clone: The same CDR3 is also encoded by other DNA sequences in this sample. The V call is TRBV9, the J call TRBJ2-2; a weak D match, TRBD1 (6 bases). The CDR3 sequence is 14 residues long. Trimming cost V 4 bases and J 4 bases, with 11 bases left between them. CDR1 and CDR2 (germline): SGDLS, YYNGEE. CDR3 sequence: CASSLGGATGELFF. CDR3 coding DNA: TGTGCCAGCAGCCTAGGGGGAGCCACCGGGGAGCTGTTTTTT. The complete variable domain, with remaining parts taken from reference TRBV9 and TRBJ2-2, reads DSGVTQTPKHLITATGQRVTLRCSPRSGDLSVYWYQQSLDQGLQFLIQYYNGEERAKGNILERFSAQQFPDLHSELNLSSLELGDSALYFCASSLGGATGELFFGEGSRLTVL.

V is TRBV10-3 and J is TRBJ1-2, with D maybe TRBD1 (5 bases). Looked up from germline, CDR1 is ENHRY and CDR2 is SYGVKD. V was shortened by 2 bases and J by 7 bases, with 8 bases between the two germline ends. The CDR3 is 12 residues long. CDR3 protein: CAISETGFGYTF. CDR3 sequence (DNA): TGTGCCATCAGTGAGACAGGCTTTGGCTACACCTTC.

The V call is TRBV7-9, the J call TRBJ2-5; 7 bases line up with TRBD1. From germline, CDR1 is SEHNR and CDR2 FQNEAQ (reference sequence). The V gene end was trimmed by 5 bases and the J gene end by 1 base; junction bases not matched to a gene: 10. The CDR3 runs 16 residues. Here the CDR3 reads CASSTYRGWGQETQYF. The CDR3 DNA is TGTGCCAGCAGCACCTACAGGGGCTGGGGCCAAGAGACCCAGTACTTC.

This CDR3 reads CASRFTPEIRGTDTQYF. The CDR3 nucleotides are TGTGCAAGTCGCTTCACTCCTGAGATTCGAGGCACAGATACGCAGTATTTT. This chain joins TRBV12-2 and TRBJ2-3; the table's D call of TRBD2 was not tested on the DNA. TRBV12-2 is deemed a pseudogene. This CDR3 comprises 17 residues.

V and J are TRBV5-8 and TRBJ1-3; D remains unclear. V lost 0 bases and J lost 2, with 9 bases in between. Germline V lookup: CDR1 SGHTS, CDR2 YDEGEE. CDR3 length: 15 amino acids. The CDR3 is CASSLEVGTGNTIYF. CDR3 nucleotide sequence: TGTGCCAGCAGCTTGGAAGTAGGGACTGGAAACACCATATATTTT.

The chain combines TRBV11-2 with TRBJ2-1; TRBD2 might be the D (6 bases). Deletions cut 3 bases from V and 8 bases from J, with 17 bases between. This CDR3 is 15 amino acids long. The germline V gene encodes CDR1 SGHAT and CDR2 FQNNGV. The CDR3 sequence: CASSFLGTPGDEQFF. CDR3 nucleotides: TGTGCCAGCAGCTTTCTCGGGACTCCCGGCGATGAGCAGTTCTTC.

The chain combines TRBV6-1 with TRBJ1-4; D is possibly TRBD1 (5 bases). The germline V gene encodes CDR1 MNHNS and CDR2 SASEGT. The CDR3 has 14 amino acids. V lost 7 bases to trimming and J lost 2 bases, with 11 bases between them. In DNA, the CDR3 is TGTGCCAGCACATGGGGGTGGACTAATGAAAAACTGTTTTTT. Residues: CASTWGWTNEKLFF.

The chain has TRBV5-1 and TRBJ2-7, with TRBD1 matching over 7 bases. The CDR3 has 15 residues. The germline CDR1 and CDR2 sequences are SGHRS and YFSETQ. V dropped 1 base and J dropped 3; count of bases not matched to a gene: 7. The CDR3 bases are TGCGCCAGCAGCTTGATCTGGGACAGTGGCTACGAGCAGTACTTC. It translates to CASSLIWDSGYEQYF.

This chain links TRBV27 with TRBJ2-3; D tentatively fits TRBD1 or TRBD2 (5 bases each). Germline CDR1 is MNHEY and CDR2 is SMNVEV (reference sequence). CDR3 length: 11 amino acids. Trimming removed 8 bases from V and 11 bases from J, with 14 bases in between. The CDR3 sequence is CASGPGPWQYF. The CDR3 coding sequence is TGTGCCAGCGGACCGGGGCCCTGGCAGTATTTT.

The chain carries TRBV19 and TRBJ1-5, with D maybe TRBD1 (5 bases). The length of the CDR3 is 18 residues. V dropped 3 bases and J dropped 0 bases, with 18 bases sitting between them. Germline loops: CDR1 LNHDA, CDR2 SQIVND (reference sequence). CDR3 sequence reads: CASSIGAVNGFSNQPQHF. CDR3 in DNA: TGTGCCAGTAGTATTGGGGCAGTAAATGGATTTAGCAATCAGCCCCAGCATTTT.

The CDR3 DNA follows: TGTGCCAGCAGCTTAGTGGGCAGGGACAAAAGCACAGATACGCAGTATTTT. Amino acids: CASSLVGRDKSTDTQYF. The chain combines TRBV11-3 with TRBJ2-3; maybe TRBD1 (6 bases). The germline gives CDR1 SGHNT, CDR2 YENEEA. CDR3 length: 17 residues. V was trimmed by 1 base and J by 0 bases, leaving 14 bases between them.

The chain combines TRBV4-3 with TRBJ2-7, with D perhaps TRBD1 or TRBD2 (5 bases each). With 0 bases removed from V and 1 base from J, the gap between germline ends came to 16 bases. The CDR3 covers 17 residues. Germline V gene sequence: CDR1 LGHNA, CDR2 YSLEER. CDR3 coding DNA: TGCGCCAGCAGCCAAGACAAGGCGACCGGGGCTTCCTACGAGCAGTACTTC. Its protein product is CASSQDKATGASYEQYF.

The chain combines TRBV27 with TRBJ2-7; TRBD2 matches at 9 bases. The germline V gene encodes CDR1 MNHEY and CDR2 SMNVEV (reference sequence). V shed 1 base, J shed 3 bases, and the junction held 10 bases outside the gene matches. There are 17 residues in the CDR3. CDR3 bases: TGTGCCAGCAGTTTATTGGGACTAGCAGGGACCAGCTACGAGCAGTACTTC. This sequence encodes CASSLLGLAGTSYEQYF.

The chain has TRBV29-1 and TRBJ1-4; 9 bases agree with TRBD1. Trimming took 5 bases from V and 3 from J; bases not matched to a gene: 4. Germline V gene sequence: CDR1 SQVTM, CDR2 ANQGSEA. The CDR3 has 14 amino acids. The CDR3 nucleotides are TGCAGCGTTTCCTGGACAGGGGCTAATGAAAAACTGTTTTTT. It yields the protein CSVSWTGANEKLFF.

This rearrangement joins TRBV29-1 to TRBJ2-3, with 12 positions matching TRBD2. V lost 8 bases and J lost 1; bases outside the gene matches: 4. Germline-derived CDR1 and CDR2 are SQVTM and ANQGSEA. There are 14 residues in the CDR3. CDR3 nucleotides: TGCAGCTACTGGACTAGCGGGGGCACAGATACGCAGTATTTT. This sequence encodes CSYWTSGGTDTQYF.

Points on this clone: In the same sample, other DNA sequences code for this CDR3. The chain has TRBV4-3 and TRBJ2-3; D is undetermined. CDR1 and CDR2 from the germline V gene are LGHNA and YSLEER. The CDR3 runs to 13 residues. Deletions cut 1 base from V and 0 bases from J, with 2 bases between. The CDR3 is CASSQASTDTQYF. The CDR3 region has the DNA TGCGCCAGCAGCCAAGCAAGCACAGATACGCAGTATTTT.

This rearrangement joins TRBV27 to TRBJ2-7; no clear D. Per the germline V gene, CDR1 is MNHEY and CDR2 is SMNVEV (reference sequence). V was clipped by 8 bases and J by 0 bases, with 11 bases between them. This CDR3 comprises 13 residues. The CDR3 region has the DNA TGTGCCAGCTGTCCCTTGTTCTCCTACGAGCAGTACTTC. Its translation is CASCPLFSYEQYF.

The chain recombines TRBV6-1 with TRBJ2-7; tentatively, D is TRBD1 (5 bases). V was cut by 3 bases and J by 0 bases, with 12 bases left in between. Germline lookup yields CDR1 MNHNS and CDR2 SASEGT. The CDR3 spans 15 residues. The chain's CDR3 is CASSDLGASSYEQYF. The CDR3 region has the DNA TGTGCCAGCAGTGATTTAGGGGCAAGCTCCTACGAGCAGTACTTC.

V and J are TRBV15 and TRBJ2-7; D might be TRBD1 (5 bases). The CDR3 is made up of 13 amino acids. The germline V and J ends were trimmed by 6 bases and 0 bases, with 9 bases remaining between them. Looked up from germline, CDR1 is LNHNV and CDR2 is YYDKDF (reference sequence). CDR3 sequence (DNA): TGTGCCACCAGTCTGGGGCTCTCCTACGAGCAGTACTTC. Protein: CATSLGLSYEQYF.

This chain uses TRBV4-1 with TRBJ2-7; 10 nucleotides match TRBD2. From germline, CDR1 is MGHRA and CDR2 YSYEKL. There are 14 residues in the CDR3. The V segment lost 2 bases and the J segment 7 bases; nucleotides outside the gene matches: 5. The DNA for the CDR3 is TGCGCCAGCAGCCAACCTTCTAGCGGGGGAGAGCAGTACTTC. Protein sequence: CASSQPSSGGEQYF.

The V and J genes are TRBV6-6 and TRBJ2-2, with D maybe TRBD2 (6 bases). The V end lost 4 bases, the J end lost 4 bases, and 13 bases lay between the germline ends. The germline gives CDR1 MNHNY, CDR2 SVGAGI (reference sequence). The CDR3 runs 15 residues. CDR3 in amino acids: CASSLSLAITGELFF. Here the CDR3 DNA reads TGTGCCAGCAGTTTGTCCCTAGCGATCACCGGGGAGCTGTTTTTT.

The chain links TRBV6-6 to TRBJ2-5; 10 bases agree with TRBD2. Looked up from germline, CDR1 is MNHNY and CDR2 is SVGAGI (reference sequence). V trimming: 4 bases; J trimming: 3 bases; junction bases outside the gene matches: 5. The CDR3 loop spans 15 amino acids. Here the CDR3 DNA reads TGTGCCAGCAGTTGGCCCGGACTAGCGGAAGAGACCCAGTACTTC. Protein product: CASSWPGLAEETQYF.

The chain links TRBV6-1 to TRBJ2-7; no firm D call. CDR3 length equals 13 residues. V lost 3 bases and J 2 bases, leaving 8 bases between the germline ends. Germline values: CDR1 MNHNS, CDR2 SASEGT. CDR3 sequence reads: CASSESYAYEQYF. As DNA, the CDR3 is TGTGCCAGCAGTGAGAGTTACGCCTACGAGCAGTACTTC.

The V and J genes are TRBV2 and TRBJ1-1; D is unresolved. The CDR3 is 12 amino acids. Germline lookup yields CDR1 SNHLY and CDR2 FYNNEI. With 5 bases removed from V and 7 bases from J, the gap between germline ends came to 11 bases. In nucleotides, the CDR3 is TGTGCCAGCAGTTGGGTTCAAATTGAAGCTTTCTTT. Amino acid sequence: CASSWVQIEAFF.

V usage is TRBV6-1 and J usage is TRBJ2-3, with a tentative D call TRBD2 (5 bases). This CDR3 has 14 residues. V was pared by 11 bases and J by 0 bases, with 15 bases between. Germline values: CDR1 MNHNS, CDR2 SASEGT. The CDR3 protein is CAGGPEASTDTQYF. The CDR3 region has the DNA TGTGCCGGCGGACCGGAGGCTAGCACAGATACGCAGTATTTT.

V is TRBV27 and J is TRBJ1-5; the D gene is possibly TRBD1 (5 bases). The CDR3 totals 16 residues. The germline V and J ends were trimmed by 1 base and 1 base, with 11 bases remaining between them. Germline values: CDR1 MNHEY, CDR2 SMNVEV (reference sequence). The CDR3 bases are TGTGCCAGCAGTTTATATGGGGGTGACAGCAATCAGCCCCAGCATTTT. Translating it yields CASSLYGGDSNQPQHF.

V and J are TRBV27 and TRBJ2-2; TRBD2 aligns across 8 bases. The CDR3 sequence is 17 residues long. With V trimmed by 7 bases and J by 2 bases, 12 bases remained unmatched. Germline CDR1 and CDR2: MNHEY and SMNVEV (reference sequence). The DNA for the CDR3 is TGTGCCAGCACCCCCGACGGGAGGGTTATAAACACCGGGGAGCTGTTTTTT. Translation: CASTPDGRVINTGELFF.

J is TRBJ2-5 and V is TRBV2; 11 bases are shared with TRBD2. After removal of 6 bases from V and 4 bases from J, the junction contained 25 bases not matched to a gene. CDR3 length: 21 residues. CDR1 is SNHLY, CDR2 FYNNEI, per germline. In DNA, the CDR3 is TGTGCCAGCAGCTACCCTAAGGGGCTAGCGGGAGGAGAGGGAGGAAGAGAGACCCAGTACTTC. As protein: CASSYPKGLAGGEGGRETQYF.

This sequence joins TRBV10-3 and TRBJ1-2; D is unclear. Trimming removed 8 bases at V and 5 bases at J, with 9 bases between. This CDR3 has 11 amino acids. Germline-derived CDR1 and CDR2 are ENHRY and SYGVKD. CDR3 loop: CAIPDDYGYTF. CDR3 sequence (DNA): TGTGCCATCCCGGATGATTATGGCTACACCTTC.

V is TRBV19 and J is TRBJ1-2; D is undetermined. This CDR3 is built from 13 residues. CDR1 and CDR2 (germline): LNHDA, SQIVND (reference sequence). V was shortened by 5 bases and J by 2 bases, with 9 bases between the two germline ends. CDR3 protein: CASSARHNYGYTF. CDR3 nucleotides: TGTGCCAGTAGTGCTCGACACAACTATGGCTACACCTTC. Complete variable domain (other parts from reference TRBV19 and TRBJ1-2): DGGITQSPKYLFRKEGQNVTLSCEQNLNHDAMYWYRQDPGQGLRLIYYSQIVNDFQKGDIAEGYSVSREKKESFPLTVTSAQKNPTAFYLCASSARHNYGYTFGSGTRLTVV.

On this clone: An end of the junction does not agree with germline; a read error may underlie this. The rearrangement joins TRBV7-7 to TRBJ2-7; D not resolved. Germline V gene sequence: CDR1 SSHAT, CDR2 FNYEAQ (reference sequence). This CDR3 has 13 residues. The CDR3 sequence is CASSLGDAYEQYF. The CDR3, as DNA: TGTGCTAGCAGCTTAGGTGATGCCTACGAGCAGTACTTC. Drawing the rest from reference TRBV7-7 and TRBJ2-7, the complete variable domain is GAGVSQSPRYKVTKRGQDVTLRCDPISSHATLYWYQQALGQGPEFLTYFNYEAQPDKSGLPSDRFSAERPEGSISTLTIQRTEQRDSAMYRCASSLGDAYEQYFGPGTRLTVT.

J is TRBJ2-1 and V is TRBV11-3; TRBD2 agrees at 9 bases. There are 13 residues in the CDR3. Germline lookup yields CDR1 SGHNT and CDR2 YENEEA. Germline trimming cut 1 base from V and 10 bases from J; bases unmatched to any gene: 2. CDR3 residues: CASSLVAGGEQFF. The CDR3 coding sequence is TGTGCCAGCAGCTTAGTGGCGGGAGGGGAGCAGTTCTTC.